This entry lists 14 T cell receptor beta chains sequenced from one sample in a study of blood T cell dynamics during melanoma immunotherapy. Time point defined: pre-treatment baseline. Data came from immunoSEQ multiplex PCR; TCRdb stores just in-frame clones and leaves some out. The table shows approximately 15,000 clones, with 85% occurring only once. The sample was blood, taken from a patient treated with checkpoint blockade. The receptor set was obtained from a human donor with melanoma.

This chain joins TRBV19 and TRBJ2-2, with TRBD1 matching 7 bases. Germline CDR1 and CDR2: LNHDA and SQIVND (reference sequence). The CDR3 sequence is 15 residues long. V was pared by 7 bases and J by 5 bases, with 10 bases of the junction left unmatched. CDR3 bases: TGTGCCAGTACCCTCACAGGGGCGAGGACCGGGGAGCTGTTTTTT. This codes for CASTLTGARTGELFF.

V and J are TRBV11-2 and TRBJ2-5; D call uncertain. Germline assignment: CDR1 SGHAT and CDR2 FQNNGV. Between the trimmed V and J ends, which lost 1 base and 5 bases, there was a span of 8 bases. The CDR3 is made up of 13 amino acids. In DNA, the CDR3 is TGTGCCAGCAGCTTAGGGGTTTGGGAGACCCAGTACTTC. Its translation is CASSLGVWETQYF.

The chain combines TRBV10-3 with TRBJ2-7; weak D call: TRBD2 (5 bases). The CDR3 spans 11 residues. V lost 4 bases and J lost 6, with 7 bases in between. CDR1 ENHRY and CDR2 SYGVKD come from the germline V gene. The CDR3 DNA reads TGTGCCATCAGTGTGGGGAGCGAGCAGTACTTC. Translated: CAISVGSEQYF.

This clone showed up just once. The junction shows a germline mismatch at one end, possibly a read error. The V call is TRBV13, the J call TRBJ2-5; D gene ambiguous. The J call may be faulty, since TRBJ2-7 better matches the DNA end. Germline lookup yields CDR1 PRHDT and CDR2 FYEKMQ (reference sequence). There are 13 residues in the CDR3. CDR3 in amino acids: CASSLGVTYEQYF. The DNA for the CDR3 is TGTGCCAGCAGCCTAGGAGTTACCTACGAGCAGTACTTC.

The rearrangement joins TRBV5-1 to TRBJ2-5, with TRBD1 matching over 9 bases. This CDR3 has 14 residues. Germline V gene data show CDR1 as SGHRS and CDR2 as YFSETQ. The V gene end was trimmed by 4 bases and the J gene end by 2 bases; junction bases not matched to a gene: 3. CDR3 amino acids: CASSRGTGQETQYF. CDR3 in DNA: TGCGCCAGCAGCCGAGGGACAGGGCAAGAGACCCAGTACTTC.

The chain has TRBV5-1 and TRBJ1-2; TRBD1 aligns across 12 bases. This CDR3 comprises 13 residues. Germline values: CDR1 SGHRS, CDR2 YFSETQ. Losses at the gene ends were 3 bases for V and 8 bases for J; bases not matched to a gene: 2. The DNA of the CDR3 is TGCGCCAGCAGCTCGGGGACAGGGGGCGGCTACACCTTC. Its protein is CASSSGTGGGYTF.

The V and J genes are TRBV28 and TRBJ2-7, with 7 bases identical to TRBD2. Trimming took 6 bases from V and 0 from J; bases not matched to a gene: 14. Germline V gene data show CDR1 as MDHEN and CDR2 as SYDVKM. The CDR3 has 17 residues. The CDR3 reads CASRPPGRGPSSYEQYF. CDR3 in DNA: TGTGCCAGCAGGCCCCCGGGGAGGGGCCCGAGCTCCTACGAGCAGTACTTC.

The V call is TRBV30, the J call TRBJ1-2; D uncertain. This CDR3 is 12 amino acids long. V was pared by 2 bases and J by 9 bases, with 13 bases between. Germline assignment: CDR1 GTSNPN and CDR2 SVGIG (reference sequence). The CDR3 nucleotides are TGTGCCTGGAGTCCAGGAGCAAAAAGCTACACCTTC. Translation: CAWSPGAKSYTF.

The genes are TRBV7-9 and TRBJ1-5, with D hard to call. The germline V gene encodes CDR1 SEHNR and CDR2 FQNEAQ (reference sequence). CDR3 length: 12 amino acids. V was cut by 8 bases and J by 1 base, with 6 bases left in between. The CDR3 DNA reads as TGTGCCAGCGGGGAGAGCAATCAGCCCCAGCATTTT. It is translated as CASGESNQPQHF.

The chain joins TRBV4-1 to TRBJ2-7; 9 bases are a match to TRBD1. The CDR3 covers 14 residues. Unmatched junction bases numbered 5, after V lost 3 bases and J lost 5 bases. CDR1 MGHRA and CDR2 YSYEKL come from the germline V gene. In DNA form, the CDR3 reads TGCGCCAGCAGCCACGGGACAGGGAGGGACGAGCAGTACTTC. Translated: CASSHGTGRDEQYF.

The chain links TRBV7-2 to TRBJ1-3; D not certain. This CDR3 region has 15 residues. Trimming cost V 2 bases and J 0 bases, with 8 bases left between them. Germline assignment: CDR1 SGHTA and CDR2 FQGNSA. The CDR3 region is CASSLFRSSGNTIYF. DNA of the CDR3: TGTGCCAGCAGCTTATTTAGAAGCTCTGGAAACACCATATATTTT.

The genes are TRBV6-1 and TRBJ1-1; D gene uncertain. Germline V gene sequence: CDR1 MNHNS, CDR2 SASEGT. V was shortened by 10 bases and J by 1 base, with 7 bases between the two germline ends. The CDR3 sequence is 11 residues long. DNA of the CDR3: TGTGCCACCACAGAGAACACTGAAGCTTTCTTT. Translated, it gives CATTENTEAFF.

The J gene is TRBJ2-1, the V gene TRBV6-1; D is possibly TRBD2 (6 bases). Germline CDR1 is MNHNS and CDR2 is SASEGT. This CDR3 is built from 16 residues. V lost 3 bases, J lost 10 bases, and 22 bases lay in between. CDR3 bases: TGTGCCAGCAGTGATTCGGGGGACTTCCCTCATGGCGAGCAGTTCTTC. Translated: CASSDSGDFPHGEQFF.

This clone was recorded only once. The rearrangement links TRBV6-5 to TRBJ2-2; D unresolved. V was shortened by 2 bases and J by 7 bases, with 5 bases between the two germline ends. The length of the CDR3 is 12 residues. CDR1 MNHEY and CDR2 SVGAGI come from the germline V gene. The chain's CDR3 is CASSYRGGELFF. CDR3 DNA sequence: TGTGCCAGCAGTTACCGCGGCGGGGAGCTGTTTTTT.